This T cell receptor (beta chain) is from a study of technical replicates of blood from several donors. The CDR3 spans 16 residues. The germline gives CDR1 LGHNA, CDR2 YNFKEQ. V lost 1 base to trimming and J lost 1 base; unmatched junction nucleotides: 5. Repertoires were generated with immunoSEQ multiplex PCR, while TCRdb's copy carries only in-frame clones and drops some. The table records about 60,000 clones, around 90% of them present only once. The TCR sequence derives from a human donor in good health. Some clones in this sample may be carry-over from other donors' samples. Specimen: PBMCs. The rearrangement links TRBV4-2 to TRBJ2-3; 7 bases are shared with TRBD2. DNA for the CDR3: TGTGCCAGCAGCCAAGGAAGTGCGGGGGGCACAGATACGCAGTATTTT. This gives the protein CASSQGSAGGTDTQYF.